The clone carrying this T cell receptor (beta chain) was detected many times. The target antigen is unknown. This entry belongs to a study of T cell repertoires in cytomegalovirus infection. As for the study in general: Recently identified HLA-C-restricted CMV epitopes were used, and well-studied HLA-B-restricted CMV epitopes were used as well. Evidence of both CMV infection and a matching HLA type came from public TCR beta signatures. Study conclusions and caveats: Carriers of CMV plus the relevant HLA were identified by cumulative public TCR beta family frequency. Across the ex vivo response, the dominant clonotypes were HLA-C-restricted CMV-specific TCR beta clonotypes.

V was shortened by 0 bases and J by 2 bases, with 5 bases between the two germline ends. This CDR3 has 14 amino acids. CDR1 and CDR2 from the germline V gene are MNHNS and SASEGT. TCRdb reprocessed the reads via MiXCR and lists one record per CDR3 protein. The data contain around 750,000 distinct CDR3 sequences, about 30% of them seen just once; the ten biggest clones take up roughly an eighth. The clonotype comes from a human donor in good health (CMV status not recorded). Some clones in this sample may be carry-over from other donors' samples. J is TRBJ1-5 and V is TRBV6-1; D is possibly TRBD1 (5 bases). The sequencing used cultured CD8+ T cells from PBMCs, collected from culture after CMV antigen stimulation. CDR3 in amino acids: CASSEAGGNQPQHF. DNA for the CDR3: TGTGCCAGCAGTGAAGCAGGGGGCAATCAGCCCCAGCATTTT.